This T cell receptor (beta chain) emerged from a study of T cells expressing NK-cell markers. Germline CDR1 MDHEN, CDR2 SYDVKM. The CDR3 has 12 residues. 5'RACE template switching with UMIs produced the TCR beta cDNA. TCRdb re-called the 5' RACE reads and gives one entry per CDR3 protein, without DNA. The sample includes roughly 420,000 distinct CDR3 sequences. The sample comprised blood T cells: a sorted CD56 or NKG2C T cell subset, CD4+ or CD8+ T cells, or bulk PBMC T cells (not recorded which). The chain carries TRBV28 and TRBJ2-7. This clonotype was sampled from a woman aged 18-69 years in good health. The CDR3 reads CASGVSYYEQYF.